Here is one T cell receptor beta chain with its context. Its antigen remains unknown. The entry originates in a study of T cell responses to AZD1222 COVID-19 vaccine. General study results and limits: Reportedly, close to half of spike-specific TCRs are directed against unmutated variant regions.

The table came from immunoSEQ multiplex PCR; TCRdb's copy has only in-frame clones and leaves some out. This sample yields roughly 120,000 clones, of which 88% are seen a single time; 13% belongs to the top ten. The source of this sequence is an adult in good health. The sample was peripheral blood, taken on day 0 of MenACWY control vaccination.

Here the CDR3 reads CASSYSIGRGYGYTF. Here the CDR3 DNA reads TGTGCCAGCAGTTACTCGATCGGCAGGGGGTATGGCTACACCTTC. The J gene is TRBJ1-2, the V gene TRBV6-2 or TRBV6-3, with 7 bases fitting TRBD1. CDR1 MNHEY and CDR2 SVGEGT come from the germline V gene. The ends lost 0 bases at V and 5 bases at J; junction bases unmatched: 6. This CDR3 is 15 amino acids long.